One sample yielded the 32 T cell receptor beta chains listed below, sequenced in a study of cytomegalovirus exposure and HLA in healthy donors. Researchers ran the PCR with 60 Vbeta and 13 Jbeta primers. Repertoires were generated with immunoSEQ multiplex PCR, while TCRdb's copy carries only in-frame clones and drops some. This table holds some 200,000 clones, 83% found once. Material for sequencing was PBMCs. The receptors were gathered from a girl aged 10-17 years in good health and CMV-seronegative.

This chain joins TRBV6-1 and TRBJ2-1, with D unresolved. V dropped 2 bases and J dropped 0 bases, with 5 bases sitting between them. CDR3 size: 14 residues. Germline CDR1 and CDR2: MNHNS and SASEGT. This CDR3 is CASSEQISYNEQFF. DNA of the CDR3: TGTGCCAGCAGTGAACAGATCTCCTACAATGAGCAGTTCTTC.

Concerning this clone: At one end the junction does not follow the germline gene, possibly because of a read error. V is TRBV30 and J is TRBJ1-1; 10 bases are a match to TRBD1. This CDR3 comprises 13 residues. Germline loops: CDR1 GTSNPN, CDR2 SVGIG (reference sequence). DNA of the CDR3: TGTACCTGGAATTCGGGACAGGGGTTGGGAACTTTCTTT. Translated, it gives CTWNSGQGLGTFF.

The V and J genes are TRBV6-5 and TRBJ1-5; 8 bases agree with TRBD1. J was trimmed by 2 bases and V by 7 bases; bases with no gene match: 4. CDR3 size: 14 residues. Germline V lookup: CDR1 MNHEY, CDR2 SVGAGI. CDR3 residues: CASKKDRGNQPQHF. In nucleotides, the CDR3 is TGTGCCAGCAAAAAGGACAGGGGCAATCAGCCCCAGCATTTT.

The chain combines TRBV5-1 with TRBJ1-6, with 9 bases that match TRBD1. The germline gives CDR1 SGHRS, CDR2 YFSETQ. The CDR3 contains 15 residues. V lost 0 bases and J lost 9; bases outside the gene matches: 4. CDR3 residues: CASSLGTGEGSPLHF. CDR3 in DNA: TGCGCCAGCAGCTTGGGGACAGGGGAAGGTTCACCCCTCCACTTT.

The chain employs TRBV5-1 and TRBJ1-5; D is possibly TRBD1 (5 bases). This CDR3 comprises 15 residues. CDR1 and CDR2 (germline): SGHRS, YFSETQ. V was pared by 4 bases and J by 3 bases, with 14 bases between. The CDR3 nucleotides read TGCGCCAGCAGCCCGCAGGGCCTCCCCAATCAGCCCCAGCATTTT. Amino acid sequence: CASSPQGLPNQPQHF.

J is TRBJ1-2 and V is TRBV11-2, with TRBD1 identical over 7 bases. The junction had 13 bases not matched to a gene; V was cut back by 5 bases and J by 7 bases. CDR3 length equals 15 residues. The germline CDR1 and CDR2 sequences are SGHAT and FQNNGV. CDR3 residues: CASSPNRDRVVGYTF. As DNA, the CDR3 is TGTGCCAGCAGCCCGAACCGCGACAGGGTAGTTGGCTACACCTTC.

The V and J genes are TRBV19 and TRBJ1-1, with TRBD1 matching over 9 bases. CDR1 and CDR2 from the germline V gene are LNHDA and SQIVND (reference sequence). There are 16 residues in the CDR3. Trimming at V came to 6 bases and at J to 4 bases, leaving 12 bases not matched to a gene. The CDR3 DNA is TGTGCCAGTAGGCCCTCGGAAGGGACAGGGTCCACTGAAGCTTTCTTT. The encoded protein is CASRPSEGTGSTEAFF.

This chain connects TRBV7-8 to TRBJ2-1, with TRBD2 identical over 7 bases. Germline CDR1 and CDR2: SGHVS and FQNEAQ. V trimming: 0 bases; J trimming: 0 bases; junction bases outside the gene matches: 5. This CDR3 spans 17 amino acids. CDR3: CASSLAPSGSSYNEQFF. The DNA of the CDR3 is TGTGCCAGCAGCTTAGCGCCTAGCGGTAGCTCCTACAATGAGCAGTTCTTC.

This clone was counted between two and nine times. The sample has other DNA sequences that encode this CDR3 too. The CDR3 here is CASSPGGNTEAFF. The DNA of the CDR3 is TGTGCCAGCTCACCGGGGGGGAACACTGAAGCTTTCTTT. The chain is built from TRBV18 and TRBJ1-1; TRBD1 is a possible D gene (5 bases). In germline, CDR1 is KGHSH, CDR2 LQKENI. Trimming took off 3 bases at V and 1 base at J, with 6 bases between the two ends. This CDR3 contains 13 residues.

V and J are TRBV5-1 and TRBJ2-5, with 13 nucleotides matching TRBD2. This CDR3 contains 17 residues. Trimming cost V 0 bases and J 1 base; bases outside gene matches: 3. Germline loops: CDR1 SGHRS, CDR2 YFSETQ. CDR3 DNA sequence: TGCGCCAGCAGCTTGGACCGACTAGCGGGAGGCCAAGAGACCCAGTACTTC. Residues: CASSLDRLAGGQETQYF.

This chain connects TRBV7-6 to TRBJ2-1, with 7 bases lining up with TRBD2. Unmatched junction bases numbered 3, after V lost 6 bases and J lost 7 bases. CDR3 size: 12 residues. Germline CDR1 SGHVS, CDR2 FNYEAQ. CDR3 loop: CASSWGGNEQFF. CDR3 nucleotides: TGTGCCAGCAGTTGGGGGGGAAATGAGCAGTTCTTC.

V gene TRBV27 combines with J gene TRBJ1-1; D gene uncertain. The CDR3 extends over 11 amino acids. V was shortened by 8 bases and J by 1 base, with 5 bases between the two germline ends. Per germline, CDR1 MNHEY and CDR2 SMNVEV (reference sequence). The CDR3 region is CASVKNTEAFF. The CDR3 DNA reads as TGTGCCAGCGTCAAGAACACTGAAGCTTTCTTT.

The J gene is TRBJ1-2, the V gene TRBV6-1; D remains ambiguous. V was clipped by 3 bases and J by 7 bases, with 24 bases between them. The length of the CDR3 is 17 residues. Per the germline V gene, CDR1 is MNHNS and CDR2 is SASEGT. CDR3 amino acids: CASSDFMGVRARGGYTF. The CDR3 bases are TGTGCCAGCAGTGATTTCATGGGAGTTCGGGCCCGGGGTGGCTACACCTTC.

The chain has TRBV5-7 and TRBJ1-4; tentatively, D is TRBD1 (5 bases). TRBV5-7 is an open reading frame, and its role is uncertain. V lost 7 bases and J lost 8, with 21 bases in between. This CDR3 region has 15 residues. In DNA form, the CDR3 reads TGTGCCAGCCCATCCCAGGGTCGGGTTATGGAAAAACTGTTTTTT. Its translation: CASPSQGRVMEKLFF.

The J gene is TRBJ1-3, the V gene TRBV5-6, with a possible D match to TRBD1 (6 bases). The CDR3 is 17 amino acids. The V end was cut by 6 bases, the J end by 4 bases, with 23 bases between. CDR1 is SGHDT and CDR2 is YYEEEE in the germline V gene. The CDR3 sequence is CASTQPGHARGGNTIYF. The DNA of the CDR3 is TGTGCCAGCACCCAACCGGGACACGCTCGCGGGGGAAACACCATATATTTT.

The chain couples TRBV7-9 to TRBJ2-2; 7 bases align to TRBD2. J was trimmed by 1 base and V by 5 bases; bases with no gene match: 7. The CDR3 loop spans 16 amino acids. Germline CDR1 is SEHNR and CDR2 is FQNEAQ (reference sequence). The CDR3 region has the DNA TGTGCCAGCAGCCGGCGTCTAGCGGAGAACACCGGGGAGCTGTTTTTT. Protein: CASSRRLAENTGELFF.

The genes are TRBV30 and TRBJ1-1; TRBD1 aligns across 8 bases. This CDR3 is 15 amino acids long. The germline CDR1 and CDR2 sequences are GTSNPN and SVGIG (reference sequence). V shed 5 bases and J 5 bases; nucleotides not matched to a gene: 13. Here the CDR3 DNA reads TGTGCCTGGGCGGGTCCTTCTCAGGGGGCAACTGAAGCTTTCTTT. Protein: CAWAGPSQGATEAFF.

CDR3 protein: CASSRDRGEKLFF. CDR3 nucleotide sequence: TGCGCCAGCAGCCGGGACAGGGGTGAAAAACTGTTTTTT. The chain is built from TRBV10-1 and TRBJ1-4, with 10 nucleotides matching TRBD1. Germline V lookup: CDR1 WNHNN, CDR2 SYGVQD (reference sequence). V gave up 6 bases and J gave up 7 bases; unmatched junction bases: 2. The CDR3 spans 13 residues.

DNA for the CDR3: TGTGCCAGCAGTTTAATCGGTGCCAAAAACATTCAGTACTTC. The encoded protein is CASSLIGAKNIQYF. The V gene is TRBV28, the J gene TRBJ2-4; D unclear. This CDR3 contains 14 residues. Germline lookup yields CDR1 MDHEN and CDR2 SYDVKM. Trimming pared 2 bases from V and 1 base from J, leaving 6 bases between.

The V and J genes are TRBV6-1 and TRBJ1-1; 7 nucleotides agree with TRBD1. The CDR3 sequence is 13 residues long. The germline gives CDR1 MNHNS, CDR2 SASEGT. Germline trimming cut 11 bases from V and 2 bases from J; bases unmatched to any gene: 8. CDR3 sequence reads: CAGNDRVNTEAFF. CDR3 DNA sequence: TGTGCCGGAAATGACAGGGTAAACACTGAAGCTTTCTTT.

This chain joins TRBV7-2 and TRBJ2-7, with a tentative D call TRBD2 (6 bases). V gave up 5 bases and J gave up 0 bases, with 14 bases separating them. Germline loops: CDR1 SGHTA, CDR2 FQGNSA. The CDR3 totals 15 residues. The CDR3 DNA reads TGTGCCAGCAGCGCCGGGACTTTAAGCTCCTACGAGCAGTACTTC. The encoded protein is CASSAGTLSSYEQYF.

The CDR3 DNA reads as TGTGCCAGCAGTTTCCTAACTAGCGGGAGCCTCGGCGAGCAGTACTTC. Residues: CASSFLTSGSLGEQYF. The chain uses TRBV28 and TRBJ2-7, with 11 bases that match TRBD2. V dropped 3 bases and J dropped 6; count of bases not matched to a gene: 10. This CDR3 is 16 amino acids long. Germline CDR1 is MDHEN and CDR2 is SYDVKM.

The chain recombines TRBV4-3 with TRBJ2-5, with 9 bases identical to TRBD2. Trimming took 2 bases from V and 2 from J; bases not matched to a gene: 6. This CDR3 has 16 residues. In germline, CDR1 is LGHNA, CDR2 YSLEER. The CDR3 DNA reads TGCGCCAGCAGCCAAAGCTCGCGGGGGGGACAAGAGACCCAGTACTTC. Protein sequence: CASSQSSRGGQETQYF.

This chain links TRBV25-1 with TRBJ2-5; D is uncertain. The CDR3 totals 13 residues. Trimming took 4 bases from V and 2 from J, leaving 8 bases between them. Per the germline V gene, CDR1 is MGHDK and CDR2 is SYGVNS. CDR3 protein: CASSASGQETQYF. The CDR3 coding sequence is TGTGCCAGCAGTGCCTCCGGTCAAGAGACCCAGTACTTC.

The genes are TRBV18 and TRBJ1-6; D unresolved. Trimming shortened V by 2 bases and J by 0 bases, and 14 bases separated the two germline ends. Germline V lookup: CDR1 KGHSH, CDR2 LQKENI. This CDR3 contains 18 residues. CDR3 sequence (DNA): TGTGCCAGCTCACCAGCGCTTCTACTAAGCTCCTATAATTCACCCCTCCACTTT. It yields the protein CASSPALLLSSYNSPLHF. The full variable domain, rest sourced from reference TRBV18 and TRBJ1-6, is NAGVMQNPRHLVRRRGQEARLRCSPMKGHSHVYWYRQLPEEGLKFMVYLQKENIIDESGMPKERFSAEFPKEGPSILRIQQVVRGDSAAYFCASSPALLLSSYNSPLHFGNGTRLTVT.

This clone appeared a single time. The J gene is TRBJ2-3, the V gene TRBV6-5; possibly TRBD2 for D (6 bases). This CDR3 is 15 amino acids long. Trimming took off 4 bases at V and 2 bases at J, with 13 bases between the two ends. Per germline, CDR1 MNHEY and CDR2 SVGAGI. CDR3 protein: CASSLLAEYTDTQYF. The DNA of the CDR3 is TGTGCCAGCAGTTTACTAGCAGAGTACACAGATACGCAGTATTTT.

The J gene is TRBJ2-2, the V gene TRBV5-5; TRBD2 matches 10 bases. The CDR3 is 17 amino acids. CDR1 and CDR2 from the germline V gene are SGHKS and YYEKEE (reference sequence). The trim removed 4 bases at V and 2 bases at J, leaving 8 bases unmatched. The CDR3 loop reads CASSILAGSINTGELFF. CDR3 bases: TGTGCCAGCAGCATACTAGCGGGAAGTATTAACACCGGGGAGCTGTTTTTT.

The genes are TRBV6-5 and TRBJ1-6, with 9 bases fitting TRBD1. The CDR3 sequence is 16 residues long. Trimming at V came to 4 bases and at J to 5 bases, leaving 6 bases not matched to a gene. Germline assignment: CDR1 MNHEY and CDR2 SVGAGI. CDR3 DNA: TGTGCCAGCAGTTCGGGACAGGGACCCAATAATTCACCCCTCCACTTT. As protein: CASSSGQGPNNSPLHF.

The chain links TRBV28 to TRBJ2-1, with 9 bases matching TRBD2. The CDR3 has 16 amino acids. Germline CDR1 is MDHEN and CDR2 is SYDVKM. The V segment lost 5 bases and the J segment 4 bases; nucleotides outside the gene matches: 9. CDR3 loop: CASSLLSGGRYNEQFF. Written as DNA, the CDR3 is TGTGCCAGCAGTCTCCTTAGCGGGGGTAGGTACAATGAGCAGTTCTTC. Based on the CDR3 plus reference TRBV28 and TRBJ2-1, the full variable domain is DVKVTQSSRYLVKRTGEKVFLECVQDMDHENMFWYRQDPGLGLRLIYFSYDVKMKEKGDIPEGYSVSREKKERFSLILESASTNQTSMYLCASSLLSGGRYNEQFFGPGTRLTVL.

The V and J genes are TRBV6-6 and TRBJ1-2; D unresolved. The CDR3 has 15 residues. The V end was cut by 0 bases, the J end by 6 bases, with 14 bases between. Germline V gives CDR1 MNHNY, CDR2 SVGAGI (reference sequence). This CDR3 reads CASSYSYGRIDGYTF. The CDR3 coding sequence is TGTGCCAGCAGTTACTCGTACGGCAGGATTGATGGCTACACCTTC.

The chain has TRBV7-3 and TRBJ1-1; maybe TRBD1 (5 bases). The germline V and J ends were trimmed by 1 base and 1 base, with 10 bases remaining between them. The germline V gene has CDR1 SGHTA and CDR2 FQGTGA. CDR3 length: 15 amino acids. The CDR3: CASSLRQIKNTEAFF. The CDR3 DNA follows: TGTGCCAGCAGCTTAAGACAGATCAAGAACACTGAAGCTTTCTTT.

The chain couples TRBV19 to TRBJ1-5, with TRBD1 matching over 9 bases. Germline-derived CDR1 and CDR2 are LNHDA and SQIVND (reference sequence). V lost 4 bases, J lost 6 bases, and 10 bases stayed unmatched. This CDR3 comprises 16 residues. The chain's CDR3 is CASSRNTGGSAQPQHF. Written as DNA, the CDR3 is TGTGCCAGTAGTAGAAACACAGGGGGCTCGGCTCAGCCCCAGCATTTT.